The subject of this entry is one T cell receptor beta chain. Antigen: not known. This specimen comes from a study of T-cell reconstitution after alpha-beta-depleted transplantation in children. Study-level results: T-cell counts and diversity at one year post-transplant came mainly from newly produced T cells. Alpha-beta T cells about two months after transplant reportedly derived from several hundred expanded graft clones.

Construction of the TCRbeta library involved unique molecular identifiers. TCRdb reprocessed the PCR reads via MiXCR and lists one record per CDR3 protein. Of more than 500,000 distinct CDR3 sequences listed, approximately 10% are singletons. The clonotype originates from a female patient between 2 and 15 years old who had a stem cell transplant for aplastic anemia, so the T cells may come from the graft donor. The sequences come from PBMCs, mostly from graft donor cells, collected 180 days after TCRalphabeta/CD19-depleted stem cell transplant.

The CDR3 here is CSARDLGEFYNEQFF. For the CDR3, the DNA is TGCAGTGCTAGAGATCTGGGGGAGTTCTACAATGAGCAGTTCTTC. The rearrangement uses TRBV20-1 and TRBJ2-1; D is possibly TRBD1 or TRBD2 (5 bases each). Germline assignment: CDR1 DFQATT and CDR2 SNEGSKA (reference sequence). The CDR3 runs to 15 residues. V was shortened by 0 bases and J by 3 bases, with 12 bases between the two germline ends.